A selection of T cell receptor beta chains follows, all from one sample in a study of early T cells in non-severe SARS-CoV-2 infection. Via MiXCR, TCRdb re-called the 5' RACE reads, giving one row per CDR3 protein. This sample has around 83,000 distinct CDR3 sequences, with approximately 12% found just once. The source material was whole blood, sampled at baseline. The receptors were sampled from an adult who was a healthcare worker with PCR-confirmed SARS-CoV-2 infection or an uninfected control (not recorded which). Both conserved end residues are part of each CDR3. A D gene is named only where the DNA matches it firmly. The listing skips clone size in some rows; elsewhere it reads once, few, many or a size class.

TRBJ2-7 TRBV6-5 - - TGTGCCAGCAGTTACCCACAAGGCGAGCAGTACTTC CASSYPQGEQYF
TRBJ2-7 TRBV6-2/TRBV6-3 - - TGTGCGTTGTCGAGCGGATACGAGCAGTACTTC CALSSGYEQYF
TRBJ2-1 TRBV12-3/TRBV12-4 few TRBD2 TGTGCCAGCAGTTATCCTAGCGGGAGCCCCAGCTCCTACAATGAGCAGTTCTTC CASSYPSGSPSSYNEQFF
TRBJ2-7 TRBV29-1 few - TGCAGCGTTGAAGTAGTGCCCTACGAGCAGTACTTC CSVEVVPYEQYF
TRBJ1-2 TRBV28 - - TGTGCCAGCAGAAGGGATGATGGCTACACCTTC CASRRDDGYTF
TRBJ1-2 TRBV12-5 - - TGTGCTAGTGGCCGCGAGAGGGGAATAAACTATGGCTACACCTTC CASGRERGINYGYTF
TRBJ1-5 TRBV19 few - TGTGCCAGTAGCTTCGACAGGCTCAATCAGCCCCAGCATTTT CASSFDRLNQPQHF
TRBJ2-1 TRBV5-1 - - TGCGCCAGCAGCCCCGGACTAGAGCAGTTCTTC CASSPGLEQFF
TRBJ2-1 TRBV29-1 - - TGCAGCGTCCTCTTCGTTAATGAGCAGTTCTTC CSVLFVNEQFF
TRBJ2-4 TRBV19 many - TGTGCCAGTAGTACCCCAGGGAAGGCCAAAAACATTCAGTACTTC CASSTPGKAKNIQYF
TRBJ1-6 TRBV12-3/TRBV12-4 - TRBD1 TGTGCCAGCAGTTTAGCGGCAGGGGGCAATTCACCCCTCTACTTT CASSLAAGGNSPLYF
TRBJ2-5 TRBV20-1 few - TGCAGTGCTAGCAAACAAGAGACCCAGTACTTC CSASKQETQYF
TRBJ2-3 TRBV2 once - TGTGCCAGCAGTGGGCAGGGTGTGAACACAGATACGCAGTATTTT CASSGQGVNTDTQYF
TRBJ2-1 TRBV11-3 few TRBD2 TGTGCCAGCAGCTCATATCTAGCGGGAGTAAGGAGTGAGCAGTTCTTC CASSSYLAGVRSEQFF
TRBJ1-1 TRBV20-1 many - TGCAGTGCTAGGATGGGGGCTGAAGCTTTCTTT CSARMGAEAFF
TRBJ2-3 TRBV7-9 - - TGTGCCAGCAGCTTGGGCCAGTCAGGCCCAGATACGCAGTATTTT CASSLGQSGPDTQYF
TRBJ2-5 TRBV5-1 - TRBD1 TGCGCCAGCAGCTTGTGGACAGGGAGCCAAGAGACCCAGTACTTC CASSLWTGSQETQYF
TRBJ1-4 TRBV20-1 once - TGCAGTGCTCCGGAACCAGGGTTTCCAACTAATGAAAAACTGTTTTTT CSAPEPGFPTNEKLFF
TRBJ2-1 TRBV5-1 - - TGCGCCAGCAGCTTGGCGTTGCTAGCGTACAATGAGCAGTTCTTC CASSLALLAYNEQFF